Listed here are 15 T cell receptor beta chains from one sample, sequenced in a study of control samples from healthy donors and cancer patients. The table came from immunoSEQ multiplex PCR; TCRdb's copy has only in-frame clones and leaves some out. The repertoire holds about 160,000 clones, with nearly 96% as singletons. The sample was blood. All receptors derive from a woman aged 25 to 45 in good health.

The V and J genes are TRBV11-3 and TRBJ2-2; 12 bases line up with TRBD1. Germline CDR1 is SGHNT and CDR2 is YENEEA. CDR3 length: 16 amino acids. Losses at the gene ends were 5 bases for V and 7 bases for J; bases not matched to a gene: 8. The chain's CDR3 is CASSPGGTGGFGELFF. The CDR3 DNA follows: TGTGCCAGCAGCCCCGGCGGGACAGGGGGCTTCGGGGAGCTGTTTTTT.

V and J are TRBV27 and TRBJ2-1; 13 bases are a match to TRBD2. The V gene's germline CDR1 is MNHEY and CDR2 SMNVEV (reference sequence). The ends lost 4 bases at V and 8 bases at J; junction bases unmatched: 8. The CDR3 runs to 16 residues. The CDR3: CASSSTRLAGGHEQFF. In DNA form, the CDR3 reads TGTGCCAGCAGTTCCACCAGACTAGCGGGAGGCCATGAGCAGTTCTTC.

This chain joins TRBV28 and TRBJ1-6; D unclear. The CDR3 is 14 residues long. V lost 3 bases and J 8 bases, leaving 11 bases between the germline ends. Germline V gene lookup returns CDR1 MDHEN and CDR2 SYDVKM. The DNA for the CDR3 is TGTGCCAGCAGTTTTAATGGGTACGATTCACCCCTCCACTTT. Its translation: CASSFNGYDSPLHF.

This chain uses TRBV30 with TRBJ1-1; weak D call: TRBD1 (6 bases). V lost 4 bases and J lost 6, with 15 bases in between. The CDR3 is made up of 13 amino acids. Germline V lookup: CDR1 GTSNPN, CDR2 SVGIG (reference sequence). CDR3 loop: CAWNGGAIAEAFF. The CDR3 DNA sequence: TGTGCCTGGAATGGGGGGGCAATTGCTGAAGCTTTCTTT.

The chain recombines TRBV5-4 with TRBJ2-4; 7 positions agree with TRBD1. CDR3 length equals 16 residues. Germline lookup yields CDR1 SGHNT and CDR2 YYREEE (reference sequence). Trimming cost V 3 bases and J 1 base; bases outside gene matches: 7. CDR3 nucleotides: TGTGCCAGCAGCTCACCCCAGGGGGTTGCCAAAAACATTCAGTACTTC. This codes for CASSSPQGVAKNIQYF.

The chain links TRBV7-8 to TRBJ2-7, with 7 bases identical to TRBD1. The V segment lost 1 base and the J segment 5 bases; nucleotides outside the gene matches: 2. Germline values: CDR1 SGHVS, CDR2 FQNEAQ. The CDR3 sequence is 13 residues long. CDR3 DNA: TGTGCCAGCAGCTTAGGACAGGGCGACGAGCAGTACTTC. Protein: CASSLGQGDEQYF.

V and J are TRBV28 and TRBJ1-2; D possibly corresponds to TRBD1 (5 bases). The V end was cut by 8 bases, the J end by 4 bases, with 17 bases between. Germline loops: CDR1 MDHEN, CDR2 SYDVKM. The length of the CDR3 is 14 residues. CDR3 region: CASYARDLGYGYTF. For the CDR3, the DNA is TGTGCCAGCTACGCACGGGACCTAGGCTATGGCTACACCTTC.

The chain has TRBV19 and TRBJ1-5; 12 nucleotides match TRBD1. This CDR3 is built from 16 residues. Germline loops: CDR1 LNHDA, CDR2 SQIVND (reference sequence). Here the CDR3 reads CASEGQGARSNQPQHF. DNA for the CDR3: TGTGCGAGCGAGGGACAGGGGGCGAGGAGCAATCAGCCCCAGCATTTT.

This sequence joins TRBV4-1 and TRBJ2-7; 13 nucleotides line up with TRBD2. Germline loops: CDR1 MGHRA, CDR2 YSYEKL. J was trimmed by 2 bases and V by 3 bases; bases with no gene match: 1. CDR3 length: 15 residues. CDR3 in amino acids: CASSHGLAGAYEQYF. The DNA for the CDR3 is TGCGCCAGCAGCCACGGACTAGCGGGGGCCTACGAGCAGTACTTC.

The CDR3 loop reads CASSSRQEGSPLHF. CDR3 in DNA: TGTGCCAGCAGCAGCCGGCAGGAGGGGTCACCCCTCCACTTT. V usage is TRBV11-2 and J usage is TRBJ1-6; weak D call: TRBD1 (5 bases). The length of the CDR3 is 14 residues. The germline gives CDR1 SGHAT, CDR2 FQNNGV. V was trimmed by 5 bases and J by 10 bases, leaving 15 bases between them.

CDR3 coding DNA: TGTGCCAGCAGCCACACGACAGGGGGCGGAAATCGGGCCAAAAACATTCAGTACTTC. Encoded protein: CASSHTTGGGNRAKNIQYF. This rearrangement joins TRBV3-1 (or the pseudogene TRBV3-2) to TRBJ2-4, with TRBD1 matching over 10 bases. The CDR3 contains 19 residues. The V gene's germline CDR1 is LGHDT and CDR2 YNNKEL (reference sequence). V dropped 3 bases and J dropped 1; count of bases not matched to a gene: 12.

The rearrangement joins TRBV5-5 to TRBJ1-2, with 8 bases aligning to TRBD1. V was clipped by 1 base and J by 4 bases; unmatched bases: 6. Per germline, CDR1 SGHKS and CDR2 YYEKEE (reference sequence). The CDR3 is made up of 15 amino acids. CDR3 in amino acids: CASSLLGQGSYGYTF. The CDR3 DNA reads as TGTGCCAGCAGCTTGTTAGGACAGGGAAGCTATGGCTACACCTTC.

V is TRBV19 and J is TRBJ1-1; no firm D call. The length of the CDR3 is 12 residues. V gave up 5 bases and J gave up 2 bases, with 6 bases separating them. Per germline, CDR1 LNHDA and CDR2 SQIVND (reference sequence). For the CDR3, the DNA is TGTGCCAGTAGTCCAGCAAACACTGAAGCTTTCTTT. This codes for CASSPANTEAFF.

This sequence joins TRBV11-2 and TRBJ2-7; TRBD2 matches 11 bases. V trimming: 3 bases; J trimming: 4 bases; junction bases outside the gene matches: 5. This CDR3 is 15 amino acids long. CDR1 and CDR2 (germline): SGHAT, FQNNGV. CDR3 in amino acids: CASSLLAGGDYEQYF. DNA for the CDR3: TGTGCCAGCAGCTTGTTAGCGGGAGGGGATTACGAGCAGTACTTC. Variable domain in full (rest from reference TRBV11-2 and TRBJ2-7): EAGVAQSPRYKIIEKRQSVAFWCNPISGHATLYWYQQILGQGPKLLIQFQNNGVVDDSQLPKDRFSAERLKGVDSTLKIQPAKLEDSAVYLCASSLLAGGDYEQYFGPGTRLTVT.

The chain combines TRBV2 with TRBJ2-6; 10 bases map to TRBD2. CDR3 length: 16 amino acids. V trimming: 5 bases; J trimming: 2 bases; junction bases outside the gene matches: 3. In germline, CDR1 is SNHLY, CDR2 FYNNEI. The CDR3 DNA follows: TGTGCCAGCAGTTTAGCGGGAGGTGCTGGGGCCAACGTCCTGACTTTC. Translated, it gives CASSLAGGAGANVLTF.